This TCR beta chain was sequenced in a study of blood T cell repertoires in COVID-19. Whole-study context: The United States, Italy and Spain provided the acute and convalescent COVID-19 samples. Nucleic acid was either cDNA or gDNA, and it came from T cells, B-cell-depleted T cells, or PBMCs.

The CDR3 extends over 15 amino acids. The V end was cut by 4 bases, the J end by 4 bases, with 17 bases between. Germline assignment: CDR1 SNHLY and CDR2 FYNNEI. Per the original methods: Scientists estimated how many nucleated cells there were by amplifying reference gene primers. Method: immunoSEQ multiplex PCR; TCRdb's copy keeps in-frame clones and lacks some. The V and J calls and the clone size are those of that table, but D and trimming were determined from the DNA. The sample yields fewer than 150,000 clones, almost 90% seen once. The gene calls are TRBV2 and TRBJ2-7; D is ambiguous. The receptor comes from a middle-aged man with active or convalescent COVID-19. The sequenced sample was peripheral blood. The CDR3 nucleotides are TGTGCCAGCAGTGCGGTGCAAACCCCTTTTTACGAGCAGTACTTC. Translation gives CASSAVQTPFYEQYF.